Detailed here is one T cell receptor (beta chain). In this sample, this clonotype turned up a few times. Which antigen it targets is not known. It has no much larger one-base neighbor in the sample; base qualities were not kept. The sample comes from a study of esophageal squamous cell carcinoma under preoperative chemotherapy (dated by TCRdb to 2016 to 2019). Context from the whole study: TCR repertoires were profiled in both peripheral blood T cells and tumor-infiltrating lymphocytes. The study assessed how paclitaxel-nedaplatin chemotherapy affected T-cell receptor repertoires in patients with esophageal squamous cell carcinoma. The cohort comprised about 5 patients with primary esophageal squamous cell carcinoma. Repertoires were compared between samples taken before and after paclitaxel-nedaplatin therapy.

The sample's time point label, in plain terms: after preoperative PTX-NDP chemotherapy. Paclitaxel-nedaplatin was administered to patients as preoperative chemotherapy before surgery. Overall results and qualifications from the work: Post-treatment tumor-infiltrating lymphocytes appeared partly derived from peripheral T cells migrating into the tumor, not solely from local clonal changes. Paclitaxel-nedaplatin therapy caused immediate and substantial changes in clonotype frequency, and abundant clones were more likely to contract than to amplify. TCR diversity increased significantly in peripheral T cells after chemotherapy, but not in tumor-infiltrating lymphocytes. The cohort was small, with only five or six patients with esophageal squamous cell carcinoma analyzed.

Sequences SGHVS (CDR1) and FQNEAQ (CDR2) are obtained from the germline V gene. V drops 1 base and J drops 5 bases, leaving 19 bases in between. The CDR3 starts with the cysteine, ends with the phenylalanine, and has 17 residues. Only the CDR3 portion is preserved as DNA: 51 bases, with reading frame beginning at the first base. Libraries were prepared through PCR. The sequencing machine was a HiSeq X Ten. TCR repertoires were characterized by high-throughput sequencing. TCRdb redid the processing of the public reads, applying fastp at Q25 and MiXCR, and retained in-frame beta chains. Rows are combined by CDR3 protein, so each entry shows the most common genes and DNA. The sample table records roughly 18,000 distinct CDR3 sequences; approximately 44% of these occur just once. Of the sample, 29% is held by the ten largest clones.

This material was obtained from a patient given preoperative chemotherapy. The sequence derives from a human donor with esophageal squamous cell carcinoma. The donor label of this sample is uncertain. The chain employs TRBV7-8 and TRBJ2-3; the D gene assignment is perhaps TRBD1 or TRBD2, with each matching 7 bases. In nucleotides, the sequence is TGTGCCAGCAGCTTAGAGGGGGCGGGAGTGTCGATAGATACGCAGTATTTT. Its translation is CASSLEGAGVSIDTQYF.